This T cell receptor (beta chain) was captured in a study of Ad26.COV2.S vaccination and SARS-CoV-2 variants. Looking at the study overall: It was the COV1001 Ad26.COV2.S trial arm that included the donor. Ad26.COV2.S, an intramuscular injection, was given once or twice 56 days apart.

The protocol was immunoSEQ multiplex PCR, while the TCRdb copy is restricted to in-frame clones and leaves out a portion. In the table there are 300,000 to 450,000 clones, 85% of which are singletons. With V trimmed by 3 bases and J by 6 bases, 2 bases remained unmatched. This CDR3 comprises 14 residues. CDR1 and CDR2 (germline): LGHDT, YNNKEL (reference sequence). Stated treatment: roughly 20 received Ad26.COV2.S at low or high dose, single or two shots; five or six received placebo; per-sample allocation not given. Specimens were obtained on day 63 following the first vaccine or placebo injection. Boston supplied an adult donor aged 18-55 years.

The chain employs TRBV3-1 (or the pseudogene TRBV3-2) and TRBJ2-7; 13 bases align to TRBD2. Here the sequenced sample was peripheral blood, taken in a trial of Ad26.COV2.S vaccine versus placebo. The receptor comes from a person between 18 and 65 years old who received the Ad26.COV2.S COVID-19 vaccine or a placebo. The CDR3 bases are TGTGCCAGCAGCCACGGGACTAGCGGGGCCGAGCAGTACTTC. This encodes CASSHGTSGAEQYF.